A single sample is the source of the 20 T cell receptor beta chains below, sequenced in a study of T cells after yellow fever vaccination (dated by TCRdb to between 2018 and 2020). The method was 5' RACE. The sequencer listed for this sample is Illumina HiSeq 2500. The public sequencing data were trimmed at Q25 with fastp and processed into clonotypes with MiXCR by TCRdb, which kept only in-frame beta chains. Duplicate CDR3 protein sequences are folded into a single record with the most common DNA and genes. The sample yields approximately 140,000 distinct CDR3 sequences; 7% to 9% were counted once. Jointly, the top ten make up less than 0.95% of the sample. The treatment or condition label, read with the paper, signifies: live attenuated yellow fever vaccine strain. Specimen: CD4+ T cells sorted from PBMCs, collected 5 days after the yellow fever booster vaccination. The receptors shown here come from a young man who received the YFV17D yellow fever vaccine.

The chain couples TRBV18 to TRBJ1-5, with D tentatively TRBD1 (5 bases). The V gene's germline CDR1 is KGHSH and CDR2 LQKENI. Trimming cost V 6 bases and J 6 bases, with 27 bases left between them. The CDR3 is made up of 18 amino acids. Written as DNA, the CDR3 is TGTGCCAGCTCGCTCTCTACCCCGACTGTTATCGGGGGTCAGCCCCAGCATTTT. It translates to CASSLSTPTVIGGQPQHF.

This clonotype was seen ten or more times. The chain links TRBV7-9 to TRBJ2-3, with D possibly being TRBD1 (6 bases). V was shortened by 2 bases and J by 1 base, with 13 bases between the two germline ends. From germline, CDR1 is SEHNR and CDR2 FQNEAQ (reference sequence). This CDR3 contains 16 residues. The CDR3 DNA reads as TGTGCCAGCAGCTTACCTCCACAGGGACGCACAGATACGCAGTATTTT. This gives the protein CASSLPPQGRTDTQYF.

In this sample, this clonotype turned up many times. This chain links TRBV6-2 or TRBV6-3 with TRBJ2-7, with D unresolved. CDR1 and CDR2 from the germline V gene are MNHEY and SVGEGT. The length of the CDR3 is 14 residues. Trimming took off 4 bases at V and 6 bases at J, with 16 bases between the two ends. CDR3 coding DNA: TGTGCCAGCAGTTCCCCGACTGCTCCTCCCGAGCAGTACTTC. This codes for CASSSPTAPPEQYF.

Written as DNA, the CDR3 is TGCAGTGCTCCCGGGACTAGCGGGAGGGGACACGCTGAGCAGTACTTC. It is translated as CSAPGTSGRGHAEQYF. V usage is TRBV20-1 and J usage is TRBJ2-7; TRBD2 matches 16 bases. With 5 bases clipped from V and 7 bases from J, the junction kept 11 bases outside the gene matches. The CDR3 consists of 16 residues. CDR1 is DFQATT, CDR2 SNEGSKA, per germline (reference sequence).

In its sample, this clonotype was seen many times. The CDR3 nucleotides read TGTGCCAGCAGCTTAAGCGGGAGGGCCCTCGAGCAGTACTTC. Translating it yields CASSLSGRALEQYF. This chain connects TRBV11-2 to TRBJ2-7, with 10 nucleotides matching TRBD2. CDR3 length: 14 residues. With 2 bases clipped from V and 6 bases from J, the junction kept 4 bases outside the gene matches. Germline V lookup: CDR1 SGHAT, CDR2 FQNNGV. The entire variable domain, with the rest obtained from reference TRBV11-2 and TRBJ2-7, is as follows: EAGVAQSPRYKIIEKRQSVAFWCNPISGHATLYWYQQILGQGPKLLIQFQNNGVVDDSQLPKDRFSAERLKGVDSTLKIQPAKLEDSAVYLCASSLSGRALEQYFGPGTRLTVT.

This chain connects TRBV12-5 to TRBJ1-1; the D gene is possibly TRBD1 (5 bases). The ends were cut back, 2 bases at V and 3 bases at J, with 7 bases in the middle. Germline loops: CDR1 LGHNT, CDR2 FRNRAP. The CDR3 totals 13 residues. The CDR3 here is CASGLQGYTEAFF. CDR3 in DNA: TGTGCTAGTGGTTTGCAGGGTTACACTGAAGCTTTCTTT.

This clonotype was seen only a few times. V is TRBV6-1 and J is TRBJ1-3; 8 bases align to TRBD1. V lost 6 bases and J lost 4; bases outside the gene matches: 8. The length of the CDR3 is 15 residues. The germline V gene has CDR1 MNHNS and CDR2 SASEGT. The CDR3 region is CASSWGQATGNTIYF. In DNA, the CDR3 is TGTGCCAGCAGCTGGGGACAGGCGACAGGAAACACCATATATTTT.

This chain connects TRBV6-2 or TRBV6-3 to TRBJ2-6, with TRBD1 identical over 8 bases. V was pared by 7 bases and J by 0 bases, with 8 bases of the junction left unmatched. Germline V lookup: CDR1 MNHEY, CDR2 SVGEGT. The length of the CDR3 is 17 residues. In DNA form, the CDR3 reads TGTGCCAGCACCGAGGTGACAGGGGTCTCTGGGGCCAACGTCCTGACTTTC. This sequence encodes CASTEVTGVSGANVLTF.

This clonotype was detected ten times or more. The rearrangement uses TRBV24-1 and TRBJ2-3; D is uncertain. The V gene lost 3 bases and the J gene lost 6 bases, with 3 bases spanning the gap. This CDR3 has 11 amino acids. From germline, CDR1 is KGHDR and CDR2 SFDVKD. For the CDR3, the DNA is TGTGCCACCAGTGATGAGGATACGCAGTATTTT. This encodes CATSDEDTQYF.

In this sample, this clonotype turned up many times. The rearrangement links TRBV4-2 to TRBJ2-1; D unclear. The CDR3 runs to 17 residues. Trimming took 1 base from V and 0 from J, leaving 13 bases between them. The germline V gene has CDR1 LGHNA and CDR2 YNFKEQ. CDR3 nucleotide sequence: TGTGCCAGCAGCCAAGTTGCTGACCTAAGCTCCTACAATGAGCAGTTCTTC. Translating gives CASSQVADLSSYNEQFF.

This CDR3 is CASRDGLAGGFDTQYF. The DNA for the CDR3 is TGCGCCAGCAGGGACGGACTAGCGGGAGGGTTCGATACGCAGTATTTT. This chain joins TRBV5-1 and TRBJ2-3; 15 bases map to TRBD2. Trimming removed 5 bases from V and 6 bases from J; junction bases left unmatched: 7. In germline, CDR1 is SGHRS, CDR2 YFSETQ. This CDR3 is built from 16 residues.

There are many counts of this clonotype. The chain recombines TRBV18 with TRBJ2-6; 7 nucleotides line up with TRBD1. The CDR3 consists of 17 residues. Germline V gives CDR1 KGHSH, CDR2 LQKENI. V was pared by 1 base and J by 0 bases, with 3 bases of the junction left unmatched. The chain's CDR3 is CASSPRTGSSGANVLTF. The CDR3 DNA sequence: TGTGCCAGCTCACCACGGACAGGTAGCTCTGGGGCCAACGTCCTGACTTTC.

The CDR3 reads CSVDGRWEQYF. The CDR3 coding sequence is TGCAGCGTTGATGGTAGATGGGAGCAGTACTTC. The gene calls are TRBV29-1 and TRBJ2-7, with D uncertain. This CDR3 contains 11 residues. From germline, CDR1 is SQVTM and CDR2 ANQGSEA. Trimming removed 3 bases at V and 7 bases at J, with 10 bases between.

This clonotype was counted at least ten times. This chain joins TRBV28 and TRBJ2-1, with D hard to call. From germline, CDR1 is MDHEN and CDR2 SYDVKM. CDR3 length: 16 residues. Trimming pared 1 base from V and 9 bases from J, leaving 19 bases between. The CDR3 DNA reads TGTGCCAGCAGTTTATTAGGTCCTAGGACGGGCGGTGAGCAGTTCTTC. Its protein is CASSLLGPRTGGEQFF.

The V and J genes are TRBV20-1 and TRBJ2-3; D is perhaps TRBD2 (5 bases). The CDR3 spans 14 residues. The germline V gene encodes CDR1 DFQATT and CDR2 SNEGSKA (reference sequence). Trimming stripped 6 bases from V and 0 bases from J, with 13 bases between. Here the CDR3 reads CSAPSGFSTDTQYF. The CDR3 nucleotides read TGCAGTGCCCCGAGCGGATTTAGCACAGATACGCAGTATTTT.

Many counts were recorded for this clonotype. The chain couples TRBV12-3 or TRBV12-4 to TRBJ2-2; the D is unclear. Trimming left V 3 bases short and J 0 bases short, with 17 bases between. The CDR3 sequence is 18 residues long. The CDR3 coding sequence is TGTGCCAGCAGTTTGTCCCTCACCCTCCCCACGAACACCGGGGAGCTGTTTTTT. Its translation: CASSLSLTLPTNTGELFF.

With regard to this clonotype: It is unclear where the CDR3 begins or ends on the DNA, so no DNA is shown, and the CDR3 is as TCRdb lists it. The genes are TRBV5-8 and TRBJ1-2. Germline V lookup: CDR1 SGHTS, CDR2 YDEGEE. The CDR3 is 14 residues long, ends included. CDR3 loop: CASSLTQYFGGYTF.

The gene calls are TRBV20-1 and TRBJ2-7; TRBD2 is a possible D gene (5 bases). Germline V gene data show CDR1 as DFQATT and CDR2 as SNEGSKA (reference sequence). The CDR3 length is 14 residues. Deletions cut 2 bases from V and 6 bases from J, with 17 bases between. CDR3 region: CSARSGEAVREQYF. The CDR3 bases are TGCAGTGCTAGATCCGGGGAAGCGGTACGCGAGCAGTACTTC.

This clonotype occurred many times. The chain combines TRBV7-6 with TRBJ2-7; D is perhaps TRBD2 (5 bases). The CDR3 runs 12 residues. Germline V gene sequence: CDR1 SGHVS, CDR2 FNYEAQ. Trimming pared 3 bases from V and 5 bases from J, leaving 8 bases between. The CDR3 loop reads CASSFYGDEQYF. The CDR3 bases are TGTGCCAGCAGCTTTTACGGGGACGAGCAGTACTTC.

This clonotype showed up many times. The chain joins TRBV12-3 or TRBV12-4 to TRBJ1-2; D gene uncertain. CDR3 size: 15 residues. Trimming left V 6 bases short and J 1 base short, with 15 bases between. The DNA of the CDR3 is TGTGCCAGCAGCCCCTCAAGATCTTTTAACTATGGCTACACCTTC. Its protein product is CASSPSRSFNYGYTF.